Presented here are 15 T cell receptor beta chains from one specimen sequenced in a study of T cell responses to AZD1222 COVID-19 vaccine. Profiled with immunoSEQ multiplex PCR; TCRdb holds only in-frame clones, not every one. Of 120,000 to 150,000 clones in the sample, 93% were seen once. Sample: peripheral blood, taken on day 0 of AZD1222 vaccination. The source of these receptors is an adult in good health.

This chain joins TRBV18 and TRBJ1-1, with D uncertain. The V and J ends lost 3 bases and 7 bases respectively, with 12 bases between them. CDR1 and CDR2 (germline): KGHSH, LQKENI. There are 13 residues in the CDR3. The CDR3 nucleotides read TGTGCCAGCTCACCCAAATCCCACATTGAAGCTTTCTTT. It encodes CASSPKSHIEAFF.

V and J are TRBV7-9 and TRBJ1-1, with D unclear. This CDR3 is 12 amino acids long. V was cut by 8 bases and J by 1 base, with 8 bases left in between. In germline, CDR1 is SEHNR, CDR2 FQNEAQ (reference sequence). The CDR3 sequence: CASGEGNTEAFF. DNA for the CDR3: TGTGCCAGCGGCGAGGGGAACACTGAAGCTTTCTTT.

This clone was found a few times. This chain links TRBV7-9 with TRBJ2-7, with a tentative D call TRBD2 (6 bases). V was cut by 5 bases and J by 6 bases, with 14 bases left in between. The CDR3 length is 13 residues. CDR1 and CDR2 (germline): SEHNR, FQNEAQ (reference sequence). CDR3 in amino acids: CASSTQGGGEQYF. The CDR3 region has the DNA TGTGCCAGCAGCACCCAGGGAGGCGGCGAGCAGTACTTC. The entire variable domain, with the rest obtained from reference TRBV7-9 and TRBJ2-7, is as follows: DTGVSQNPRHKITKRGQNVTFRCDPISEHNRLYWYRQTLGQGPEFLTYFQNEAQLEKSRLLSDRFSAERPKGSFSTLEIQRTEQGDSAMYLCASSTQGGGEQYFGPGTRLTVT.

The chain links TRBV5-6 to TRBJ1-2; D remains unclear. V lost 0 bases and J 5 bases, leaving 14 bases between the germline ends. Germline CDR1 SGHDT, CDR2 YYEEEE. This CDR3 spans 15 amino acids. CDR3 sequence: CASSLVSRPMYGYTF. DNA of the CDR3: TGTGCCAGCAGCTTGGTTAGCAGGCCGATGTATGGCTACACCTTC.

A remark on this clone: Other nucleotide sequences in the sample specify the same CDR3. The rearrangement joins TRBV5-1 to TRBJ2-2, with TRBD1 as a possible D gene (5 bases). The ends were cut back, 1 base at V and 5 bases at J, with 6 bases in the middle. CDR1 is SGHRS, CDR2 YFSETQ, per germline. CDR3 length: 13 amino acids. CDR3 loop: CASSLQGTGELFF. The CDR3 region has the DNA TGCGCCAGCAGCTTGCAGGGAACCGGGGAGCTGTTTTTT.

The chain carries TRBV13 and TRBJ2-7, with 9 bases aligning to TRBD1. Germline V CDR1 and CDR2: PRHDT, FYEKMQ (reference sequence). The CDR3 is 16 residues long. The ends lost 3 bases at V and 0 bases at J; junction bases unmatched: 6. The CDR3 reads CASSLTDRGDSYEQYF. CDR3 nucleotides: TGTGCCAGCAGCTTGACAGACAGGGGGGACTCCTACGAGCAGTACTTC.

The chain combines TRBV5-1 with TRBJ2-7; 10 nucleotides match TRBD1. Trimming took 2 bases from V and 4 from J; bases not matched to a gene: 3. CDR3 length: 14 amino acids. The germline gives CDR1 SGHRS, CDR2 YFSETQ. CDR3 DNA: TGCGCCAGCAGCTTTACGGACAGGGGGTACGAGCAGTACTTC. Translated, it gives CASSFTDRGYEQYF.

V is TRBV12-3 or TRBV12-4 and J is TRBJ1-5; D is unclear. Trimming removed 5 bases at V and 11 bases at J, with 13 bases between. The CDR3 totals 12 residues. CDR3 sequence (DNA): TGTGCCAGCAGTGCCTCCGGATGGTCCCAGCATTTT. This translates into CASSASGWSQHF.

The genes are TRBV6-1 and TRBJ2-5, with 9 bases fitting TRBD1. Germline CDR1 MNHNS, CDR2 SASEGT. The CDR3 spans 16 residues. V was pared by 3 bases and J by 5 bases, with 10 bases of the junction left unmatched. The DNA for the CDR3 is TGTGCCAGCAGTGAGGGCCGGGACAGGGACTCGGAGACCCAGTACTTC. Translated: CASSEGRDRDSETQYF.

V gene TRBV15 combines with J gene TRBJ1-6; D is uncertain. Trimming pared 4 bases from V and 8 bases from J, leaving 24 bases between. Germline assignment: CDR1 LNHNV and CDR2 YYDKDF (reference sequence). The CDR3 consists of 18 residues. This CDR3 is CATSTPSFAVDRDSPLHF. The CDR3 DNA follows: TGTGCCACCAGCACCCCGAGTTTTGCGGTCGATAGGGATTCACCCCTCCACTTT.

This chain links TRBV2 with TRBJ2-7, with D perhaps matching TRBD2 (6 bases). Germline CDR1 and CDR2: SNHLY and FYNNEI. The V end lost 5 bases, the J end lost 0 bases, and 14 bases lay between the germline ends. The CDR3 is 15 amino acids. The CDR3 spells CASSNPGVSSYEQYF. Here the CDR3 DNA reads TGTGCCAGCAGTAACCCGGGGGTTAGCTCCTACGAGCAGTACTTC.

The rearrangement joins TRBV12-3 or TRBV12-4 to TRBJ2-3, with unresolved D. There are 13 residues in the CDR3. Trimming took 3 bases from V and 2 from J, leaving 6 bases between them. The CDR3 DNA reads TGTGCCAGCAGTTTCGTCAACACAGATACGCAGTATTTT. Translating it yields CASSFVNTDTQYF.

The chain links TRBV5-1 to TRBJ1-3; D call uncertain. Germline loops: CDR1 SGHRS, CDR2 YFSETQ. Trimming stripped 5 bases from V and 3 bases from J, with 9 bases between. The CDR3 extends over 13 amino acids. CDR3 nucleotides: TGCGCCAGCAGGGTGTTAGGTGGAAACACCATATATTTT. Translated: CASRVLGGNTIYF. The full variable domain, with the rest looked up from reference TRBV5-1 and TRBJ1-3, is KAGVTQTPRYLIKTRGQQVTLSCSPISGHRSVSWYQQTPGQGLQFLFEYFSETQRNKGNFPGRFSGRQFSNSRSEMNVSTLELGDSALYLCASRVLGGNTIYFGEGSWLTVV.

The CDR3 region has the DNA TGTGCCAGTAGTGACAGGCCGAACACTGAAGCTTTCTTT. This codes for CASSDRPNTEAFF. V usage is TRBV19 and J usage is TRBJ1-1, with a weak D call TRBD1 (6 bases). The CDR3 is 13 residues long. CDR1 and CDR2 from the germline V gene are LNHDA and SQIVND (reference sequence). V was shortened by 5 bases and J by 1 base, with 8 bases between the two germline ends.

J is TRBJ1-1 and V is TRBV19, with TRBD1 matching 7 bases. Germline V gene data show CDR1 as LNHDA and CDR2 as SQIVND (reference sequence). CDR3 length: 13 residues. Trimming took 5 bases from V and 3 from J; bases not matched to a gene: 3. CDR3 DNA: TGTGCCAGTAGTCCTGACAGGGACACTGAAGCTTTCTTT. This codes for CASSPDRDTEAFF.